The clone carrying this TCR beta chain was detected only a few times. The antigen is unknown. Isolated RNA was reverse transcribed in full, so expressed TCRB transcripts were sequenced. The data were produced by immunoSEQ multiplex PCR, yet TCRdb's version contains in-frame clones alone and is incomplete. The sample lists roughly 260,000 clones, approximately 11% occurring once. The CDR3 loop spans 15 amino acids. V lost 0 bases and J lost 2, with 11 bases in between. CDR1 GTSNPN and CDR2 SVGIG come from the germline V gene (reference sequence). The entry originates in a study of beta chain features in type 1 diabetes. Regarding the study as a whole: Patients with Type 1 diabetes showed moderately but significantly shorter TCRB CDR3s in all four CD4+ subsets. Any PCR bias toward short templates would affect both groups alike. Lower insertion and higher deletion counts appeared at VDJ junctions in type 1 diabetes patients.

This chain links TRBV30 with TRBJ1-3; tentatively, D is TRBD1 (6 bases). The sequenced sample consisted of naive CD4+ T cells from blood. This clonotype was sampled from a man under 40 with type 1 diabetes. DNA for the CDR3: TGTGCCTGGAGTGTTTCGGGGGGGCCTGGAAACACCATATATTTT. This gives the protein CAWSVSGGPGNTIYF.